The entry that follows covers one TCR beta chain sequence. From germline, CDR1 is SGDLS and CDR2 YYNGEE. The CDR3 extends over 14 amino acids. V was shortened by 4 bases and J by 5 bases, with 12 bases between the two germline ends. Time point denoted: before trial treatment. As a condition of eligibility, patients had advanced solid tumors lacking tumor-infiltrating lymphocytes. This sample is part of a study of low-dose radiotherapy and immunotherapy resistance in tumors. Study summary: Dosing for Cohort 2 consisted of 1 Gy per fraction every two weeks, reaching a total of 13 Gy over 26 weeks. Oral aspirin 300 mg was taken by patients daily for four cycles from cycle 1 day 1. On an every-two-weeks schedule, patients received intravenous nivolumab 240 mg, along with ipilimumab 1 mg/kg every six weeks.

Primers targeting TRAV and TRBV primed first-strand cDNA, covering alpha and beta chains. A roughly 21-cycle PCR with a constant-region primer and V-primer adapter amplified TCRs. From the reads, TCRdb called clonotypes with MiXCR, one entry per CDR3 protein. The sample yields more than 45,000 distinct CDR3 sequences, approximately 25% seen once. The TCR was taken from a male donor with prostate cancer. This specimen was PBMCs, taken before treatment. This chain connects TRBV9 to TRBJ2-2; D gene uncertain. CDR3 sequence reads: CASSLGLSTGELFF. The CDR3 region has the DNA TGTGCCAGCAGCCTAGGATTAAGTACCGGGGAGCTGTTTTTT.